Below, 3 T cell receptor beta chains from the same sample are listed, as sequenced in a study of T cell repertoires in cytomegalovirus infection. Using its own MiXCR run on the reads, TCRdb lists one record per CDR3 protein. The sample comprises roughly 600,000 distinct CDR3 sequences, roughly a quarter of which are singletons, and roughly 8% rests with the top ten. The material sequenced was CD8+ T cells from PBMCs. Every receptor here comes from a human donor in good health (CMV status not recorded). Some clones in this sample may be carry-over from other donors' samples.

The CDR3 protein is CASSLGTEPNQPQHF. The CDR3 DNA sequence: TGTGCCAGCAGCCTGGGGACAGAACCTAATCAGCCCCAGCATTTT. This chain links TRBV28 with TRBJ1-5; 7 bases line up with TRBD1. The CDR3 runs to 15 residues. Germline CDR1 is MDHEN and CDR2 is SYDVKM. The junction had 9 bases not matched to a gene; V was cut back by 6 bases and J by 4 bases.

This clonotype has just a few counts. The J gene is TRBJ2-1, the V gene TRBV9; D gene uncertain. Trimming cost V 0 bases and J 9 bases, with 7 bases left between them. This CDR3 region has 12 residues. Germline V gene data show CDR1 as SGDLS and CDR2 as YYNGEE. CDR3 amino acids: CASSVGKSEQFF. The CDR3 nucleotides read TGTGCCAGCAGCGTAGGAAAGAGTGAGCAGTTCTTC.

A few counts support this clonotype. This sequence joins TRBV6-6 and TRBJ2-7; D remains ambiguous. This CDR3 has 13 amino acids. Deletions cut 2 bases from V and 7 bases from J, with 12 bases between. Germline assignment: CDR1 MNHNY and CDR2 SVGAGI (reference sequence). The CDR3 loop reads CASSYRNVIEQYV. The CDR3 coding sequence is TGTGCCAGCAGTTACCGGAATGTCATAGAGCAGTACGTC.